The present TCR beta chain was sequenced within a study of cytomegalovirus exposure and HLA in healthy donors. In the study overall: An analysis done earlier identified about 100 million unique TCR beta sequences from approximately 180 million T cells.

The CDR3 is made up of 14 amino acids. The germline gives CDR1 MNHEY, CDR2 SMNVEV (reference sequence). The germline V and J ends were trimmed by 4 bases and 8 bases, with 12 bases remaining between them. Comments on this clone: What it binds is unknown.

The primer mix had 60 Vbeta and 13 Jbeta primers. TCRdb's table, derived via immunoSEQ multiplex PCR, lists solely in-frame clones and lacks some. This table holds 120,000 or so clones, 80% found once. Broader study findings: An analysis done earlier found most TCR beta V segments productive about 87% or about 30% of the time. The classifier, whose performance was assessed in both the original and validation cohorts, reportedly diagnosed cytomegalovirus status with high specificity and sensitivity.

The clonotype was recovered from a female donor in good health and CMV-seropositive. The V and J genes are TRBV27 and TRBJ1-6, with a tentative D call TRBD1 (6 bases). Sequencing was done on a sample of PBMCs. The CDR3, as DNA: TGTGCCAGCAGTTCGCAGGGGCAATATTCACCCCTCCACTTT. Encoded protein: CASSSQGQYSPLHF.